These 14 T cell receptor beta chains share one sample of origin, sequenced in a study of blood T cells in healthy people across ages. Using a J-beta primer mix together with a sample-barcoded 5' primer, a second PCR was run for roughly 7 to 11 cycles. TCRdb re-analysed the 5' RACE reads in MiXCR, keeping a single row per CDR3 protein. Of some 850,000 distinct CDR3 sequences detected, around 24% appear once; the ten largest clones hold 3%. The data were also submitted as part of a second study, on T cells of mothers and their children.

What was sequenced was blood. The source of these receptors is a boy younger than 18 in good health.

This clonotype turned up a few times. V gene TRBV4-2 combines with J gene TRBJ1-1; D unclear. The CDR3 covers 16 residues. V shed 0 bases and J shed 3 bases, with 14 bases lying between them. Germline values: CDR1 LGHNA, CDR2 YNFKEQ. Here the CDR3 DNA reads TGTGCCAGCAGCCAAGATCGACTGAAGAGGGACACTGAAGCTTTCTTT. This sequence encodes CASSQDRLKRDTEAFF.

This chain uses TRBV2 with TRBJ2-2; unclear D gene. This CDR3 is 16 amino acids long. Deletions cut 7 bases from V and 1 base from J, with 16 bases between. Germline V CDR1 and CDR2: SNHLY, FYNNEI. The DNA for the CDR3 is TGTGCCAGCATTCCTTACAGTGGTCGGAACACCGGGGAGCTGTTTTTT. It translates to CASIPYSGRNTGELFF.

This clonotype turned up a few times. V and J are TRBV20-1 and TRBJ2-5; no definite D call. There are 12 residues in the CDR3. Trimming pared 6 bases from V and 7 bases from J, leaving 15 bases between. Germline values: CDR1 DFQATT, CDR2 SNEGSKA (reference sequence). The CDR3 DNA reads TGCAGTGCGCCGAGACACAGAGGGACCCAGTACTTC. Encoded protein: CSAPRHRGTQYF.

This clonotype came up many times. The V gene is TRBV6-1, the J gene TRBJ1-2; D gene unclear. Germline CDR1 is MNHNS and CDR2 is SASEGT. With 3 bases removed from V and 10 bases from J, the gap between germline ends came to 9 bases. CDR3 length: 11 amino acids. The CDR3 region is CASSEAVVYTF. DNA of the CDR3: TGTGCCAGCAGTGAGGCCGTGGTCTACACCTTC.

This clonotype was counted a few times. The rearrangement links TRBV7-6 to TRBJ2-7; D might be TRBD2 (6 bases). The length of the CDR3 is 11 residues. Germline assignment: CDR1 SGHVS and CDR2 FNYEAQ. The ends were cut back, 5 bases at V and 8 bases at J, with 10 bases in the middle. The CDR3 reads CASSAGGQQYF. The CDR3 DNA reads as TGTGCCAGCAGCGCCGGGGGACAGCAGTACTTC.

This clonotype was counted a few times. This chain joins TRBV30 and TRBJ1-4; D is possibly TRBD1 (5 bases). The germline V and J ends were trimmed by 2 bases and 6 bases, with 10 bases remaining between them. CDR1 is GTSNPN, CDR2 SVGIG, per germline (reference sequence). The CDR3 length is 13 residues. The CDR3: CAWSWGGDEKLFF. In DNA, the CDR3 is TGTGCCTGGAGTTGGGGGGGAGATGAAAAACTGTTTTTT.

This sequence joins TRBV12-3 or TRBV12-4 and TRBJ2-2, with D possibly matching TRBD2 (6 bases). The CDR3 extends over 15 amino acids. The V and J ends lost 9 bases and 5 bases respectively, with 19 bases between them. The CDR3, as DNA: TGTGCCAGTCTCCTCCGGGCCGCGGGGACCGGGGAGCTGTTTTTT. As protein: CASLLRAAGTGELFF.

The chain's CDR3 is CASSLGEGAYEQYF. CDR3 in DNA: TGTGCCAGCAGTTTGGGTGAGGGTGCCTACGAGCAGTACTTC. The chain combines TRBV12-3 or TRBV12-4 with TRBJ2-7; maybe TRBD2 (5 bases). The CDR3 loop spans 14 amino acids. Trimming removed 3 bases from V and 2 bases from J, with 11 bases in between.

This clonotype was counted ten times or more. CDR3 DNA: TGTGCCAGCAGCTCTACAGGGGACTACGAGCAGTACTTC. Amino acid sequence: CASSSTGDYEQYF. J is TRBJ2-7 and V is TRBV5-5; 7 bases line up with TRBD1. V lost 3 bases and J lost 3; bases outside the gene matches: 3. The CDR3 covers 13 residues. The germline gives CDR1 SGHKS, CDR2 YYEKEE (reference sequence). Together with reference TRBV5-5 and TRBJ2-7, the CDR3 gives the full variable domain: DAGVTQSPTHLIKTRGQQVTLRCSPISGHKSVSWYQQVLGQGPQFIFQYYEKEERGRGNFPDRFSARQFPNYSSELNVNALLLGDSALYLCASSSTGDYEQYFGPGTRLTVT.

The DNA of the CDR3 is TGTGCCAGCAGCGCAACAGGGGGCGAGACCCAGTACTTC. It codes for CASSATGGETQYF. This chain links TRBV7-2 with TRBJ2-5; 9 bases match TRBD1. J gave up 5 bases and V 5 bases, and 3 bases lay outside the gene matches. The germline V gene has CDR1 SGHTA and CDR2 FQGNSA. This CDR3 comprises 13 residues.

The V gene is TRBV6-6, the J gene TRBJ1-5; D call uncertain. V lost 0 bases and J 9 bases, leaving 12 bases between the germline ends. Germline-derived CDR1 and CDR2 are MNHNY and SVGAGI (reference sequence). The CDR3 contains 14 residues. In nucleotides, the CDR3 is TGTGCCAGCAGTTACTCGACTACACATGGGCCCCAGCATTTT. Translation gives CASSYSTTHGPQHF.

This clonotype was recorded at least ten times. The V call is TRBV30, the J call TRBJ2-1; 9 bases map to TRBD2. Trimming removed 3 bases from V and 5 bases from J; junction bases left unmatched: 5. Germline loops: CDR1 GTSNPN, CDR2 SVGIG (reference sequence). The CDR3 runs 14 residues. The CDR3 region has the DNA TGTGCCTGGAGATTCGCGGGGGGGCACAATGAGCAGTTCTTC. Its translation is CAWRFAGGHNEQFF.

This clonotype was detected only a few times. The CDR3 protein is CASSSGTSNTEAFF. Written as DNA, the CDR3 is TGTGCCAGCAGTTCAGGGACATCCAACACTGAAGCTTTCTTT. The V gene is TRBV12-3 or TRBV12-4, the J gene TRBJ1-1, with D tentatively TRBD1 (6 bases). The length of the CDR3 is 14 residues. V was pared by 4 bases and J by 2 bases, with 11 bases between.

V is TRBV3-1 and J is TRBJ2-2; D is unclear. V dropped 0 bases and J dropped 4 bases, with 21 bases sitting between them. Germline values: CDR1 LGHDT, CDR2 YNNKEL (reference sequence). The CDR3 totals 19 residues. The CDR3, as DNA: TGTGCCAGCAGCCAAGATTTGGATTTTAACCTCGGGCCCACCGGGGAGCTGTTTTTT. This encodes CASSQDLDFNLGPTGELFF.